This TCR beta chain was profiled in a study of vaccination effects on CD4 cells after COVID-19. The CDR3 runs 13 residues. The V end lost 2 bases, the J end lost 7 bases, and 10 bases lay between the germline ends. Germline-derived CDR1 and CDR2 are MNHEY and SVGAGI. Before sequencing took place, the ViraFEST assay used viral peptide pools to expand antigen-specific CD4+ T cells. At the end of around 11 days of culture, CD4+ T cells were isolated. Subjects were given two BNT162b2 or mRNA-1273 vaccine doses. To note about this clone: Its target is not known.

Data came from immunoSEQ multiplex PCR; TCRdb stores just in-frame clones and leaves some out. This sample yields approximately 31,000 clones, of which approximately 76% are seen a single time; 12% belongs to the top ten. This chain links TRBV6-5 with TRBJ2-3; D remains ambiguous. This clonotype was sampled from a human donor who received a COVID-19 vaccine. This sample comprised CD4+ T cells from PBMCs cultured with HCoV-229E spike peptides, obtained after COVID-19 vaccination. The CDR3 nucleotides are TGTGCCAGCAGTTACAGGCAGACCTATACGCAGTATTTT. It codes for CASSYRQTYTQYF.